This TCR beta chain was recovered during a study of T cells in Graves' hyperthyroidism and ophthalmopathy. At the level of the study: Peripheral blood was acquired at first diagnosis, ahead of any therapy whatsoever. Study-wide results and caveats: Blood held most thyroid clonotypes expanded above 0.001 frequency.

The sample holds many counts of this clonotype. Antigen: not known. PBMCs were obtained from approximately 10 ml fresh peripheral blood. Using RNA transcripts as the source, TCR beta CDR3 regions were amplified. First-round RT-PCR targeting the TCR CDR3 was performed with the HTBI primer set. TCRdb redid the calling of the multiplex PCR reads with MiXCR, one entry per CDR3 protein. The data show under 350,000 distinct CDR3 sequences, with roughly an eighth seen just once and 34% held by the top ten. The material sequenced was blood. This TCR was sampled from a woman aged 40 to 50 with Graves' ophthalmopathy.

The DNA of the CDR3 is TGTGCCAGCAGCCACAGGGGGGCCTACGAGCAGTACTTC. This translates into CASSHRGAYEQYF. The genes are TRBV5-5 and TRBJ2-7; TRBD1 matches 8 bases. The CDR3 loop spans 13 amino acids. Per the germline V gene, CDR1 is SGHKS and CDR2 is YYEKEE (reference sequence). V shed 4 bases, J shed 2 bases, and the junction held 2 bases outside the gene matches.